The 16 T cell receptor beta chains in this list originate from one sample, sequenced in a study of patients and donors after allogeneic stem cell transplantation. Each CDR3 protein gets one entry after TCRdb re-called the RT-PCR reads with MiXCR. Of fewer than 75,000 distinct CDR3 sequences listed, more than 10% are singletons. Sequencing input: blood, either unsorted or a sorted T cell fraction (not recorded which). The receptors originated from a human donor who was either an allogeneic HSCT recipient or a stem cell or donor lymphocyte infusion donor (not recorded which). It is not recorded whose cells these are; they may come from a transplant donor.

The J gene is TRBJ2-7, the V gene TRBV27, with 10 bases fitting TRBD1. CDR3 length: 17 amino acids. V was pared by 2 bases and J by 1 base, with 8 bases of the junction left unmatched. Looked up from germline, CDR1 is MNHEY and CDR2 is SMNVEV (reference sequence). CDR3 loop: CASSLMGPGQGSYEQYF. CDR3 in DNA: TGTGCCAGCAGTTTAATGGGCCCGGGACAGGGGTCCTACGAGCAGTACTTC.

The sample holds many counts of this clonotype. The genes are TRBV27 and TRBJ1-2; D possibly corresponds to TRBD1 (5 bases). The ends were cut back, 3 bases at V and 4 bases at J, with 9 bases in the middle. This CDR3 has 13 amino acids. Germline loops: CDR1 MNHEY, CDR2 SMNVEV (reference sequence). CDR3 DNA: TGTGCCAGCAGTTTTCGGGGGGGCTATGGCTACACCTTC. As protein: CASSFRGGYGYTF.

The V call is TRBV12-3 or TRBV12-4, the J call TRBJ2-1; D gene ambiguous. V lost 1 base to trimming and J lost 2 bases, with 9 bases between them. The CDR3 extends over 15 amino acids. The CDR3 here is CASSLVPSTYNEQFF. The CDR3 DNA reads as TGTGCCAGCAGTTTAGTGCCATCGACCTACAATGAGCAGTTCTTC.

This clonotype was seen at least ten times. The genes are TRBV29-1 and TRBJ1-6; D ambiguous. Looked up from germline, CDR1 is SQVTM and CDR2 is ANQGSEA. V lost 5 bases and J 7 bases, leaving 18 bases between the germline ends. This CDR3 is 15 amino acids long. The CDR3: CSVTLGPLRNSPLHF. DNA of the CDR3: TGCAGCGTTACGCTGGGTCCCTTGAGGAATTCACCCCTCCACTTT.

This clonotype turned up a few times. V usage is TRBV7-6 and J usage is TRBJ2-1, with D perhaps being TRBD1 or TRBD2 (6 bases each). This CDR3 region has 15 residues. Germline-derived CDR1 and CDR2 are SGHVS and FNYEAQ. V lost 5 bases, J lost 8 bases, and 19 bases lay in between. CDR3 DNA sequence: TGTGCCAGCAGCCTCCAACCCGGGGGCGTAGATGAGCAGTTCTTC. It is translated as CASSLQPGGVDEQFF.

This clonotype was seen at least ten times. The genes are TRBV29-1 and TRBJ1-2, with a possible D match to TRBD1 (5 bases). Trimming stripped 7 bases from V and 0 bases from J, with 18 bases between. The CDR3 is made up of 15 amino acids. CDR1 and CDR2 (germline): SQVTM, ANQGSEA. CDR3 nucleotides: TGCAGCGGTGGGCCCGACAGAAGGACTAACTATGGCTACACCTTC. This translates into CSGGPDRRTNYGYTF. The full variable domain, in which reference TRBV29-1 and TRBJ1-2 provide the parts outside the CDR3, is SAVISQKPSRDICQRGTSLTIQCQVDSQVTMMFWYRQQPGQSLTLIATANQGSEATYESGFVIDKFPISRPNLTFSTLTVSNMSPEDSSIYLCSGGPDRRTNYGYTFGSGTRLTVV.

This sequence joins TRBV7-8 and TRBJ1-4, with D perhaps TRBD1 (5 bases). V was cut by 0 bases and J by 0 bases, with 14 bases left in between. The CDR3 loop spans 18 amino acids. Germline lookup yields CDR1 SGHVS and CDR2 FQNEAQ. In nucleotides, the CDR3 is TGTGCCAGCAGCTTAGCCGCCGGCAGGGCACCAACTAATGAAAAACTGTTTTTT. Protein product: CASSLAAGRAPTNEKLFF. The variable domain in full, with the rest retrieved from reference TRBV7-8 and TRBJ1-4, is GAGVSQSPRYKVAKRGQDVALRCDPISGHVSLFWYQQALGQGPEFLTYFQNEAQLDKSGLPSDRFFAERPEGSVSTLKIQRTQQEDSAVYLCASSLAAGRAPTNEKLFFGSGTQLSVL.

This clonotype was recorded at least ten times. The chain uses TRBV7-9 and TRBJ1-5; D remains unclear. CDR1 is SEHNR, CDR2 FQNEAQ, per germline (reference sequence). V was pared by 4 bases and J by 2 bases, with 15 bases between. The CDR3 spans 16 residues. The CDR3, as DNA: TGTGCCAGCAGCTCTGTTGGGGTAGCGGGCAATCAGCCCCAGCATTTT. Its translation is CASSSVGVAGNQPQHF.

This clonotype was seen repeatedly, ten times or more. The chain employs TRBV24-1 and TRBJ1-2; TRBD1 aligns across 9 bases. CDR3 length: 14 residues. J was trimmed by 4 bases and V by 9 bases; bases with no gene match: 8. Germline CDR1 is KGHDR and CDR2 is SFDVKD. For the CDR3, the DNA is TGTGCCACCTCGGGGACAGGGATGACCTATGGCTACACCTTC. Translated: CATSGTGMTYGYTF.

This clonotype was counted many times. The chain uses TRBV29-1 and TRBJ1-2, with 9 positions matching TRBD1. With 4 bases clipped from V and 1 base from J, the junction kept 4 bases outside the gene matches. The CDR3 totals 14 residues. The germline gives CDR1 SQVTM, CDR2 ANQGSEA. CDR3 DNA: TGCAGCGTTGGGCCGGGACAGGGTAACTATGGCTACACCTTC. Amino acids: CSVGPGQGNYGYTF. The whole variable domain, remainder taken from reference TRBV29-1 and TRBJ1-2, is SAVISQKPSRDICQRGTSLTIQCQVDSQVTMMFWYRQQPGQSLTLIATANQGSEATYESGFVIDKFPISRPNLTFSTLTVSNMSPEDSSIYLCSVGPGQGNYGYTFGSGTRLTVV.

The rearrangement links TRBV5-1 to TRBJ2-5; TRBD1 might be the D (5 bases). Germline CDR1 and CDR2: SGHRS and YFSETQ. V lost 1 base and J lost 5, with 24 bases in between. This CDR3 has 18 amino acids. The CDR3 sequence: CASSLYSSRVSPWETQYF. As DNA, the CDR3 is TGCGCCAGCAGCTTGTATTCGTCCAGGGTGAGTCCCTGGGAGACCCAGTACTTC. The full variable domain, its missing parts supplied by reference TRBV5-1 and TRBJ2-5, is KAGVTQTPRYLIKTRGQQVTLSCSPISGHRSVSWYQQTPGQGLQFLFEYFSETQRNKGNFPGRFSGRQFSNSRSEMNVSTLELGDSALYLCASSLYSSRVSPWETQYFGPGTRLLVL.

The chain joins TRBV12-3 or TRBV12-4 to TRBJ2-7; 9 bases match TRBD2. This CDR3 is built from 15 residues. With 1 base clipped from V and 3 bases from J, the junction kept 4 bases outside the gene matches. The CDR3 DNA reads as TGTGCCAGCAGTTTAGGGCGGGAGGGCCGCTACGAGCAGTACTTC. Amino acid sequence: CASSLGREGRYEQYF.

There are a few counts of this clonotype. The V call is TRBV12-3 or TRBV12-4, the J call TRBJ2-7, with TRBD1 identical over 7 bases. CDR3 length: 15 residues. Losses at the gene ends were 4 bases for V and 1 base for J; bases not matched to a gene: 7. CDR3 in amino acids: CASSSWDSRSYEQYF. CDR3 DNA: TGTGCCAGCAGTTCTTGGGACAGTCGATCCTACGAGCAGTACTTC.

This clonotype was recorded a few times. The genes are TRBV10-3 and TRBJ2-7; 13 nucleotides match TRBD2. V was clipped by 2 bases and J by 5 bases; unmatched bases: 3. There are 15 residues in the CDR3. The germline gives CDR1 ENHRY, CDR2 SYGVKD. The chain's CDR3 is CAISEGLAGAHEQYF. The CDR3 nucleotides are TGTGCCATCAGTGAGGGACTAGCGGGAGCCCACGAGCAGTACTTC.

In this sample, this clonotype turned up a few times. This sequence joins TRBV10-2 and TRBJ2-3, with D uncertain. V lost 3 bases to trimming and J lost 0 bases, with 16 bases between them. The CDR3 is 17 amino acids. Germline V gives CDR1 WSHSY, CDR2 SAAADI. This CDR3 is CASSDLRRKISTDTQYF. For the CDR3, the DNA is TGCGCCAGCAGTGACTTGCGACGGAAGATTAGCACAGATACGCAGTATTTT.

There are many counts of this clonotype. The rearrangement links TRBV7-2 to TRBJ1-6; no clear D gene. The germline V and J ends were trimmed by 3 bases and 10 bases, with 16 bases remaining between them. CDR1 SGHTA and CDR2 FQGNSA come from the germline V gene. The CDR3 covers 15 residues. The CDR3 nucleotides are TGTGCCAGCAGCTTTGGTACGGCCTCTGGATCACCCCTCCACTTT. Translated, it gives CASSFGTASGSPLHF.